The rows below give T cell receptor beta chains drawn from one sample of a study of regulatory T cells in long-lasting Graves disease. TCRdb passed the multiplex PCR reads through MiXCR, listing each CDR3 protein once. In the table there are 420,000 or so distinct CDR3 sequences, 23% of which are singletons. Sample: peripheral blood mononuclear cells (PBMCs), taken when the disease was refractory, from a patient treated with antithyroid drugs. Receptors were obtained from a female donor with Graves disease. CDR3s include the opening cysteine and the closing phenylalanine or tryptophan. The D gene is left open where the match is weak. Rows give clone size only sometimes, using once, few, many, or a class for an expanded clone.

clone size	V gene	D gene	J gene	CDR3 DNA	CDR3 protein
few	TRBV20-1	TRBD2	TRBJ2-3	TGCAGTGCTCCTGGACTAGCGGGAGATTCGGATACGCAGTATTTT	CSAPGLAGDSDTQYF
.	TRBV29-1	.	TRBJ2-2	TGCAGCGTCCTGACTCAACTAACGAACACCGGGGAGCTGTTTTTT	CSVLTQLTNTGELFF
few	TRBV18	TRBD1	TRBJ1-2	TGTGCCAGCTCACCAACCAGGGGGATCGTCTATGGCTACACCTTC	CASSPTRGIVYGYTF
many	TRBV3-1	.	TRBJ2-7	TGTGCCAGCAGCCAAGTAGCGGCCTACGAGCAGTACTTC	CASSQVAAYEQYF
.	TRBV13	.	TRBJ2-3	TGTGCCAGCAGCCGACTTCCCGCGGGTGGCACAGATACGCAGTATTTT	CASSRLPAGGTDTQYF
.	TRBV29-1	.	TRBJ1-1	TGCAGCGTTGATAAGGGCAGGAGGATGAACACTGAAGCTTTCTTT	CSVDKGRRMNTEAFF
.	TRBV7-3	.	TRBJ2-2	TGTGCCAGCGGCACCGGGGCACTAGTTTCCGGGGAGCTGTTTTTT	CASGTGALVSGELFF
many	TRBV2	.	TRBJ1-1	TGTGCCAGCAGTGAGGCAGGCGGGAACACTGAAGCTTTCTTT	CASSEAGGNTEAFF
few	TRBV7-6	TRBD1	TRBJ1-1	TGTGCCAGCAGCCCCAGACAGGGGACGGCGAACACTGAAGCTTTCTTT	CASSPRQGTANTEAFF
.	TRBV10-3	.	TRBJ1-1	TGTGCCATCAGTGCAGATAGTTTGAACACTGAAGCTTTCTTT	CAISADSLNTEAFF
.	TRBV30	.	TRBJ2-5	TGTGCCTGGAGTCCCCTAGCCTTGTACCAAGAGACCCAGTACTTC	CAWSPLALYQETQYF
.	TRBV5-1	TRBD2	TRBJ2-2	TGCGCCAGCAGCTTACCTAGCGGGAGAGGAGCGAACACCGGGGAGCTGTTTTTT	CASSLPSGRGANTGELFF
.	TRBV19	TRBD2	TRBJ2-7	TGTGCCAGTAGTATGGGACTAGCGGGCGGGTACGAGCAGTACTTC	CASSMGLAGGYEQYF
.	TRBV5-1	TRBD1	TRBJ2-2	TGCGCCAGCAGCCGTAGACAGGGCGCGAACACCGGGGAGCTGTTTTTT	CASSRRQGANTGELFF
.	TRBV11-2	.	TRBJ2-7	TGTGCCAGCAGCTCAACAGGGTTGTTATCCTACGAGCAGTACTTC	CASSSTGLLSYEQYF
.	TRBV29-1	.	TRBJ1-4	TGCAGCGTAGAAGCAGCCGGAGCAGAAAAACTGTTTTTT	CSVEAAGAEKLFF
.	TRBV29-1	.	TRBJ1-2	TGCAGCGTTGAAGATGGATGGGGGCGCGGTGGCTACACCTTC	CSVEDGWGRGGYTF
.	TRBV19	.	TRBJ1-2	TGTGCCAGTAGTATACTTCAGTTTAACTATGGCTACACCTTC	CASSILQFNYGYTF
few	TRBV29-1	TRBD2	TRBJ2-7	TGCAGCGTTTTCAGCGGGAGGGCCTTCGAGCAGTACTTC	CSVFSGRAFEQYF
many	TRBV6-2/TRBV6-3	TRBD2	TRBJ2-7	TGTGCCAGCAGTTATTACCCGGGAGGACCAGTCTCCGAGCAGTACTTC	CASSYYPGGPVSEQYF
few	TRBV7-2	TRBD1	TRBJ2-5	TGTGCCAGCACGAAGGTCGGGACAGGGGGAGAGACCCAGTACTTC	CASTKVGTGGETQYF
few	TRBV9	.	TRBJ2-5	TGTGCCAGCAGCGTAGATATCGGGCAGCAAAAGACCCAGTACTTC	CASSVDIGQQKTQYF
few	TRBV6-1	.	TRBJ2-7	TGTGCCACCAAGGACAGTCGTCCCTACGAGCAGTACTTC	CATKDSRPYEQYF
many	TRBV2	.	TRBJ2-5	TGTGCCAGCAGTGTCCAACAAGAGACCCAGTACTTC	CASSVQQETQYF
.	TRBV18	.	TRBJ2-7	TGTGCCAGCTCACCTTTTCCCAGTTCGAATTACGAGCAGTACTTC	CASSPFPSSNYEQYF
many	TRBV20-1	.	TRBJ2-7	TGCAGTGCTAGTCAATCGGTGCTTCCCCCCCTCTACGAGCAGTACTTC	CSASQSVLPPLYEQYF
few	TRBV28	TRBD2	TRBJ2-4	TGTGCCAGCAGTCTATCTATGAGCGGGGCCGCGGGGGACATTCAGTACTTC	CASSLSMSGAAGDIQYF
few	TRBV12-3/TRBV12-4	.	TRBJ1-3	TGTGCCAGCGTAACTGGCTCTGGAAACACCATATATTTT	CASVTGSGNTIYF